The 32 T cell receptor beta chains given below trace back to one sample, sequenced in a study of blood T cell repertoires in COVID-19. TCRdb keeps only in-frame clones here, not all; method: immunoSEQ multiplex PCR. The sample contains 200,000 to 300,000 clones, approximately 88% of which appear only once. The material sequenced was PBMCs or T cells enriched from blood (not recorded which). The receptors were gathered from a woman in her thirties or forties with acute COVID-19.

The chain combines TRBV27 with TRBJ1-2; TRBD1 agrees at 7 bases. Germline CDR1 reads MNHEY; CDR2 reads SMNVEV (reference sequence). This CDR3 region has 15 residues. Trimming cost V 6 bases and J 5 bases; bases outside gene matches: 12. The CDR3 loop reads CASSDTGEVRYGYTF. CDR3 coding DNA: TGTGCCAGCAGCGACACAGGGGAGGTTCGGTATGGCTACACCTTC.

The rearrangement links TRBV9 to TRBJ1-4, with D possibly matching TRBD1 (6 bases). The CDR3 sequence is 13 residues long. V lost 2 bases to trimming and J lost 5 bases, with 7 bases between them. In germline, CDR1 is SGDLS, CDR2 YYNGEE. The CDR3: CASSVGQNEKLFF. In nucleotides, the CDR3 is TGTGCCAGCAGCGTCGGACAGAATGAAAAACTGTTTTTT. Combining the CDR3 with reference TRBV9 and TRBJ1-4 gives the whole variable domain DSGVTQTPKHLITATGQRVTLRCSPRSGDLSVYWYQQSLDQGLQFLIQYYNGEERAKGNILERFSAQQFPDLHSELNLSSLELGDSALYFCASSVGQNEKLFFGSGTQLSVL.

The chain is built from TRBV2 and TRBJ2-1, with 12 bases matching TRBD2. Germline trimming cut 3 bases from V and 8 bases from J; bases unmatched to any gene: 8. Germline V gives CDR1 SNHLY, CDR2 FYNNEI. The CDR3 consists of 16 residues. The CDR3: CASSDLLAGGLDEQFF. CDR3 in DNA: TGTGCCAGCAGTGATTTACTAGCGGGGGGTCTGGATGAGCAGTTCTTC.

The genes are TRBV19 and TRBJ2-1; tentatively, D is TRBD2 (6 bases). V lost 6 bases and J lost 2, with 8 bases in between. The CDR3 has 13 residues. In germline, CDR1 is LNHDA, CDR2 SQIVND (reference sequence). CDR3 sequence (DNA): TGTGCCAGTAGCAGGAGGGCCTACAATGAGCAGTTCTTC. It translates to CASSRRAYNEQFF.

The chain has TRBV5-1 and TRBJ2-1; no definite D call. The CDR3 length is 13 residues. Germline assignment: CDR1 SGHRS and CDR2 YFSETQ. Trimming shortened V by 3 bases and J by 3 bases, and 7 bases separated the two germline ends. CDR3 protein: CASSSPVYNEQFF. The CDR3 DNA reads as TGCGCCAGCAGCTCACCGGTCTACAATGAGCAGTTCTTC.

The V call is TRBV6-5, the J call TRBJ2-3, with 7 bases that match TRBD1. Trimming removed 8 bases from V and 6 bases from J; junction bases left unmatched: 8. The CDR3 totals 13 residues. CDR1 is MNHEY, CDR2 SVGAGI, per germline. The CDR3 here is CASWDSSSDTQYF. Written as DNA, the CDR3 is TGTGCCAGCTGGGACAGCTCATCGGATACGCAGTATTTT.

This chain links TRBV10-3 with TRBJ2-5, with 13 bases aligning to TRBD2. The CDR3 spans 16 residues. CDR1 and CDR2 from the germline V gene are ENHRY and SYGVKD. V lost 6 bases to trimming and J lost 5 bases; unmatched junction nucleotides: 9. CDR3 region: CAIRNGLAGESETQYF. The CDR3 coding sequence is TGTGCCATCAGAAACGGACTAGCGGGAGAATCTGAGACCCAGTACTTC.

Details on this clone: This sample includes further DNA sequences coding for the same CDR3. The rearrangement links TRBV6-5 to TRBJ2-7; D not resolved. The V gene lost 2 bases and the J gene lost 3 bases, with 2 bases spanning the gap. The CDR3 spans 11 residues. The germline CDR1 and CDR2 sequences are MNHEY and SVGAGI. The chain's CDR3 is CASSYLYEQYF. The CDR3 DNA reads TGTGCCAGCAGTTACCTCTACGAGCAGTACTTC.

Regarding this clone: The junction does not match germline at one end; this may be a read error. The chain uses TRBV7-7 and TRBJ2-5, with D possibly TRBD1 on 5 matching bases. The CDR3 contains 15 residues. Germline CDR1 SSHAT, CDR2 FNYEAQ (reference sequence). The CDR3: CASSLVGRDQETQYF. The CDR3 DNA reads TGTGCTAGCAGCTTAGTGGGCAGGGACCAAGAGACCCAGTACTTC.

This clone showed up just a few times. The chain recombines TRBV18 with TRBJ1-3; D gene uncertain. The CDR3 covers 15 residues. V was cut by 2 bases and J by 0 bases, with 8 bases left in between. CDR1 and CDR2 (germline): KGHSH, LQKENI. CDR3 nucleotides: TGTGCCAGCTCACCATCAGGATACTCTGGAAACACCATATATTTT. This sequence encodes CASSPSGYSGNTIYF.

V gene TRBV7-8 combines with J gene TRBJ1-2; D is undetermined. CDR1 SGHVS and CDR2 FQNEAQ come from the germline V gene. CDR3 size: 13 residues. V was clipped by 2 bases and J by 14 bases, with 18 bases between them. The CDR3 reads CASSLQAMRGKTF. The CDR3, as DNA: TGTGCCAGCAGCTTACAGGCCATGCGGGGTAAAACCTTC.

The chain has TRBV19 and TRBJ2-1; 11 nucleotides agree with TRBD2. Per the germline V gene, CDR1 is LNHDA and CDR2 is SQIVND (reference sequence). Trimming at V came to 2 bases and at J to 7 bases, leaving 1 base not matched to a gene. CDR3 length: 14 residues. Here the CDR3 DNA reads TGTGCCAGTAGTATAACTAGCGGGGGTAATGAGCAGTTCTTC. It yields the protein CASSITSGGNEQFF.

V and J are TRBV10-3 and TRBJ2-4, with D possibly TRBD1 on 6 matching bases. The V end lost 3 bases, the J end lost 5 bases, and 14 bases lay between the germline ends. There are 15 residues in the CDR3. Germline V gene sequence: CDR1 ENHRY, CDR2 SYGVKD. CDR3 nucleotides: TGTGCCATCAGTGACATTAGTGGGGGCCAAAACATTCAGTACTTC. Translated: CAISDISGGQNIQYF.

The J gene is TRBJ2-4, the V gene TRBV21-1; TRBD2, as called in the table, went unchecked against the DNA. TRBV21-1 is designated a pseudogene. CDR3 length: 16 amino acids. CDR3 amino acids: CASNPLLGLAKNIQYF. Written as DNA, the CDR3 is TGTGCCAGCAACCCTCTCTTGGGACTAGCCAAAAACATTCAGTACTTC.

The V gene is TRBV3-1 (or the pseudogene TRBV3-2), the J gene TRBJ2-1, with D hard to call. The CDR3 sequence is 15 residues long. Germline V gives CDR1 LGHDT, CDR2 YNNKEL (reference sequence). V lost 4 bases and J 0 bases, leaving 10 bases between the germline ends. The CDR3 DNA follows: TGTGCCAGCAGCCCTAATACCATCTCCTACAATGAGCAGTTCTTC. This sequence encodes CASSPNTISYNEQFF.

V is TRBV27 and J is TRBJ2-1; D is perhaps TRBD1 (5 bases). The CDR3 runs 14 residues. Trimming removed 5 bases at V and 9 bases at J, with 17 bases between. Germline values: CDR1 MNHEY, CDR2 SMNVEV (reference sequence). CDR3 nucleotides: TGTGCCAGCAGTCTCTCGTGGGGCGACGCTGAGCAGTTCTTC. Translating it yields CASSLSWGDAEQFF.

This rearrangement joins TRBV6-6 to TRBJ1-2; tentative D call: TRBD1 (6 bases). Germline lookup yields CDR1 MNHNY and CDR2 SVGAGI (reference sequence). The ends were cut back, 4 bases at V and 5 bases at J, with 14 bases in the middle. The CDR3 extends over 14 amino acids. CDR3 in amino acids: CASSSLGTNYGYTF. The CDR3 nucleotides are TGTGCCAGCAGTTCCCTCGGGACAAATTATGGCTACACCTTC.

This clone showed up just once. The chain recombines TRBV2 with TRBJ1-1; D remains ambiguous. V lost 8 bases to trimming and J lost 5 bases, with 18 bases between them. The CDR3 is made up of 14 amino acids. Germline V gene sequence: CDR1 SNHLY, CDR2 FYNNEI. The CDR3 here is CASLLKQRWTEAFF. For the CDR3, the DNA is TGTGCCAGCCTCCTTAAACAGCGGTGGACTGAAGCTTTCTTT.

CDR3 region: CASSEGQGQIETQYF. DNA of the CDR3: TGTGCCAGCAGCGAGGGGCAGGGGCAGATAGAGACCCAGTACTTC. V usage is TRBV9 and J usage is TRBJ2-5; possible D gene TRBD1, 6 bases. Trimming took 3 bases from V and 4 from J, leaving 16 bases between them. Per the germline V gene, CDR1 is SGDLS and CDR2 is YYNGEE. The length of the CDR3 is 15 residues.

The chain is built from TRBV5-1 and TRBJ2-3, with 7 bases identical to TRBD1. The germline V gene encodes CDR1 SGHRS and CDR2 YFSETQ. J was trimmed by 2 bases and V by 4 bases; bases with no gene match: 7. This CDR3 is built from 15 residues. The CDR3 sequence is CASSAGDRATDTQYF. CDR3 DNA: TGCGCCAGCAGCGCTGGGGACAGAGCCACAGATACGCAGTATTTT. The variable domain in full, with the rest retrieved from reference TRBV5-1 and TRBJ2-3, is KAGVTQTPRYLIKTRGQQVTLSCSPISGHRSVSWYQQTPGQGLQFLFEYFSETQRNKGNFPGRFSGRQFSNSRSEMNVSTLELGDSALYLCASSAGDRATDTQYFGPGTRLTVL.

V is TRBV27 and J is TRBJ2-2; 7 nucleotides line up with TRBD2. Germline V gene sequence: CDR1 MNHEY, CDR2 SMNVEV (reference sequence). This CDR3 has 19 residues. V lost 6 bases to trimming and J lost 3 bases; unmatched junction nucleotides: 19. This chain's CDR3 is CASSLNSPTGRRDTGELFF. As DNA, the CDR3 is TGTGCCAGCAGCCTGAATTCCCCAACCGGGAGGCGGGACACCGGGGAGCTGTTTTTT.

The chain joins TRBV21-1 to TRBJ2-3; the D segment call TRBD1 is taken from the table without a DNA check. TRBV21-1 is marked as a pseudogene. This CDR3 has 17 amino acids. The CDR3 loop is CASSKGGGTGCADTQYF. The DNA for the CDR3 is TGTGCCAGCAGCAAAGGGGGGGGGACAGGGTGCGCAGATACGCAGTATTTT.

The CDR3 DNA reads as TGTGCCAGTAGACGGACAGGAAGGACTGAAGCTTTCTTT. Translation: CASRRTGRTEAFF. The chain has TRBV27 and TRBJ1-1; 7 nucleotides line up with TRBD1. CDR1 is MNHEY, CDR2 SMNVEV, per germline (reference sequence). This CDR3 contains 13 residues. The trim removed 9 bases at V and 5 bases at J, leaving 9 bases unmatched.

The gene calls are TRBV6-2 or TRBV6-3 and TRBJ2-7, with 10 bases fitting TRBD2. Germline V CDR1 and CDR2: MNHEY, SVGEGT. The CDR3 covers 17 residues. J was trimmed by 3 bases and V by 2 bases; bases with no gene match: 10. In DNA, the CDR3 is TGTGCCAGCAGTTACGGTATAGCGGGGGGTTTCTTCTACGAGCAGTACTTC. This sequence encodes CASSYGIAGGFFYEQYF.

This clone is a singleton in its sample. For the CDR3, the DNA is TGTGCCGACTCATTTATGACAGGGATTGGCTACACCTTC. Translating gives CADSFMTGIGYTF. This chain uses TRBV12-3 or TRBV12-4 with TRBJ1-2; 7 bases line up with TRBD1. With V trimmed by 11 bases and J by 7 bases, 13 bases remained unmatched. The CDR3 has 13 residues.

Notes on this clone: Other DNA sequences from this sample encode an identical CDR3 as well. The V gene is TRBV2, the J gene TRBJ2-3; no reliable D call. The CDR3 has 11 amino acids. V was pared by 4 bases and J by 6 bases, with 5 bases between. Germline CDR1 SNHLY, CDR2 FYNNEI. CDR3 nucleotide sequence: TGTGCCAGCAGTGTGGCTGATACGCAGTATTTT. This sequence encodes CASSVADTQYF.

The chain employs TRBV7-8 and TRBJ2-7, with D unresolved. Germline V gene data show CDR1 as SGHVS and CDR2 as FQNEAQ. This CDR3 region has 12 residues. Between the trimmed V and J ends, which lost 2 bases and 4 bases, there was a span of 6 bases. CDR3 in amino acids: CASSLIGYEQYF. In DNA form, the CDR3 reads TGTGCCAGCAGCTTAATCGGGTACGAGCAGTACTTC. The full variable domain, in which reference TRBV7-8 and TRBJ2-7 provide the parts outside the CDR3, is GAGVSQSPRYKVAKRGQDVALRCDPISGHVSLFWYQQALGQGPEFLTYFQNEAQLDKSGLPSDRFFAERPEGSVSTLKIQRTQQEDSAVYLCASSLIGYEQYFGPGTRLTVT.

The CDR3: CASSPSSRELFF. Written as DNA, the CDR3 is TGTGCCAGCAGCCCCTCCTCGAGAGAGCTGTTTTTT. This chain uses TRBV7-2 with TRBJ2-2, with D hard to call. Germline-derived CDR1 and CDR2 are SGHTA and FQGNSA. V was clipped by 5 bases and J by 11 bases, with 12 bases between them. There are 12 residues in the CDR3.

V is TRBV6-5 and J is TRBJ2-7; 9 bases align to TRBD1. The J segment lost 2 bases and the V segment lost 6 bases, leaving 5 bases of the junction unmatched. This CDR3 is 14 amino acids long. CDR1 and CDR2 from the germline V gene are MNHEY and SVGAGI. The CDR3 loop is CASSLRTGAYEQYF. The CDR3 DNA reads TGTGCCAGCAGCCTGCGGACAGGGGCCTACGAGCAGTACTTC.

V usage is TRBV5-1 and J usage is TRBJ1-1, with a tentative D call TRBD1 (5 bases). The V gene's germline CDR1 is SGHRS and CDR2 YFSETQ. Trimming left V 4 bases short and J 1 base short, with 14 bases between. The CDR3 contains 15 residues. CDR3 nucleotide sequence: TGCGCCAGCAGCCCGTGGGGAGGGACGAACACTGAAGCTTTCTTT. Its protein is CASSPWGGTNTEAFF.

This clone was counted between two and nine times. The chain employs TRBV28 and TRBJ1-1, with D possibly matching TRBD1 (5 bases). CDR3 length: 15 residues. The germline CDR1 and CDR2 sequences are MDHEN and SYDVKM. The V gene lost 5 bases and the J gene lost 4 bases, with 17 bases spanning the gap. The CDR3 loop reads CASSPQVGVGTEAFF. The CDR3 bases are TGTGCCAGCAGTCCCCAAGTAGGGGTTGGCACTGAAGCTTTCTTT.

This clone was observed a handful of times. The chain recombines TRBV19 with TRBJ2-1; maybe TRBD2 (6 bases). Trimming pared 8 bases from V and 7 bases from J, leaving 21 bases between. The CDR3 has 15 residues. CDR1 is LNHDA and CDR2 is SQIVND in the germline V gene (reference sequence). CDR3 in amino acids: CASHTGTSPLNEQFF. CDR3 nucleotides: TGTGCCAGTCATACCGGGACTTCGCCTCTTAATGAGCAGTTCTTC.